The 7 T cell receptor beta chains listed next were all sequenced from one sample in a study of blood T cell repertoires in COVID-19. Assay: immunoSEQ multiplex PCR; the TCRdb copy retains only in-frame clones and omits some. The sample includes approximately 270,000 clones, approximately 89% seen only once; the top ten take roughly 8.5%. Sequencing input: peripheral blood. These receptors were taken from a man aged 35-49 years with active or convalescent COVID-19.

The chain uses TRBV6-5 and TRBJ1-2; TRBD1 is a possible D gene (5 bases). The V and J ends lost 6 bases and 6 bases respectively, with 11 bases between them. The germline V gene has CDR1 MNHEY and CDR2 SVGAGI. This CDR3 has 12 amino acids. CDR3 bases: TGTGCCAGCAGAGGGGCTGGAAATGGCTACACCTTC. Translated: CASRGAGNGYTF.

In this sample, this clone turned up a few times. The chain links TRBV10-2 to TRBJ2-1, with 8 bases lining up with TRBD2. The J segment lost 0 bases and the V segment lost 6 bases, leaving 19 bases of the junction unmatched. The CDR3 is made up of 20 amino acids. Germline values: CDR1 WSHSY, CDR2 SAAADI. CDR3 nucleotide sequence: TGCGCCAGCAGCGGATTGGGGGCCAGCGGGAGAAGTGGCTCCTACAATGAGCAGTTCTTC. Its protein product is CASSGLGASGRSGSYNEQFF.

Remarks on this clone: Other DNA sequences in the same sample also yield this CDR3. The V call is TRBV12-3 or TRBV12-4, the J call TRBJ2-3; no firm D call. This CDR3 is built from 12 residues. V lost 5 bases and J lost 0, with 3 bases in between. The DNA for the CDR3 is TGTGCCAGCAGTCCAAGCACAGATACGCAGTATTTT. Translated: CASSPSTDTQYF.

This rearrangement joins TRBV5-1 to TRBJ1-4, with 8 bases that match TRBD1. CDR1 is SGHRS and CDR2 is YFSETQ in the germline V gene. The CDR3 consists of 15 residues. V was clipped by 2 bases and J by 6 bases; unmatched bases: 6. The CDR3 DNA reads TGCGCCAGCAGCTTTACAGGGGGAAGCTATGAAAAACTGTTTTTT. Encoded protein: CASSFTGGSYEKLFF.

The chain carries TRBV29-1 and TRBJ1-4; TRBD1 is a possible D gene (6 bases). The V gene lost 3 bases and the J gene lost 4 bases, with 12 bases spanning the gap. This CDR3 comprises 14 residues. Germline assignment: CDR1 SQVTM and CDR2 ANQGSEA. CDR3: CSVDPTGYNEKLFF. Written as DNA, the CDR3 is TGCAGCGTTGACCCGACAGGATATAATGAAAAACTGTTTTTT.

V gene TRBV4-2 combines with J gene TRBJ2-1; D not resolved. The CDR3 covers 16 residues. Germline V lookup: CDR1 LGHNA, CDR2 YNFKEQ. Trimming removed 1 base at V and 0 bases at J, with 10 bases between. DNA of the CDR3: TGTGCCAGCAGCCAAGTCAGGCAGAGCTCCTACAATGAGCAGTTCTTC. Translating gives CASSQVRQSSYNEQFF.

The chain employs TRBV10-1 and TRBJ2-2; TRBD2 is a possible D gene (7 bases). The ends were cut back, 2 bases at V and 2 bases at J, with 21 bases in the middle. The CDR3 length is 19 residues. Germline V gene sequence: CDR1 WNHNN, CDR2 SYGVQD (reference sequence). CDR3 in amino acids: CASSEPGGLAVINTGELFF. CDR3 coding DNA: TGCGCCAGCAGTGAGCCCGGGGGGCTAGCGGTCATAAACACCGGGGAGCTGTTTTTT.